This T cell receptor (beta chain) was recovered during a study of blood T cell repertoires in COVID-19. Turning to the study itself: Both acute and convalescent COVID-19 samples were obtained from the United States, Italy and Spain.

Here immunoSEQ multiplex PCR was the method, and the copy in TCRdb shows in-frame clones only, minus some. The repertoire holds 200,000 to 250,000 clones, with about 85% as singletons. The sequencing sample was made of peripheral blood. This TCR was sampled from a woman between 45 and 65 years old with COVID-19, enrolled during active disease.

CDR3 in DNA: TGTGCTAGTGGTTTGGTACAAGGGACAGGGAATGAAAAACTGTTTTTT. Translating it yields CASGLVQGTGNEKLFF. The chain links TRBV12-5 to TRBJ1-4; 9 positions match TRBD1. The CDR3 runs 16 residues. Trimming took 0 bases from V and 5 from J; bases not matched to a gene: 4. Germline CDR1 and CDR2: LGHNT and FRNRAP.